This is a list of T cell receptor beta chains from one sample in a study of T cells in Graves' hyperthyroidism and ophthalmopathy. TCRdb reprocessed the multiplex PCR reads via MiXCR and lists one record per CDR3 protein. This sample yields more than 500,000 distinct CDR3 sequences, of which about 45% are seen a single time; around 19% belongs to the top ten. Sequencing was performed on peripheral blood or thyroid tissue (not recorded which). The receptors come from an adult woman with Graves' disease, either hyperthyroidism or ophthalmopathy (not recorded which). CDR3s include the opening cysteine and the closing phenylalanine or tryptophan. The D gene is left open where the match is weak. A clone size is listed for some rows: how often the clone was seen (once, few, many), or a class if it is expanded.

J gene: TRBJ1-1; D gene: .; V gene: TRBV7-9; clone size: .; CDR3 protein: CASSQVRGAANTEAFF
J gene: TRBJ1-1; D gene: TRBD1; V gene: TRBV20-1; clone size: .; CDR3 protein: CSASLGGAEAFF
J gene: TRBJ2-7; D gene: .; V gene: TRBV15; clone size: many; CDR3 protein: CATSRNYPVSYEQYF
J gene: TRBJ1-5; D gene: .; V gene: TRBV28; clone size: few; CDR3 protein: CASSPLDSLYSNQPQHF
J gene: TRBJ1-5; D gene: .; V gene: TRBV12-3/TRBV12-4; clone size: many; CDR3 protein: CASSGPAGNQPQHF
J gene: TRBJ2-3; D gene: .; V gene: TRBV24-1; clone size: few; CDR3 protein: CATSDPGTDSTDTQYF
J gene: TRBJ2-7; D gene: .; V gene: TRBV27; clone size: many; CDR3 protein: CASSVSGDEQYF
J gene: TRBJ1-1; D gene: .; V gene: TRBV29-1; clone size: .; CDR3 protein: CSVGGRMNTEAFF
J gene: TRBJ2-2; D gene: .; V gene: TRBV7-2; clone size: many; CDR3 protein: CASSLGRGGNTGELFF
J gene: TRBJ2-7; D gene: .; V gene: TRBV11-2; clone size: many; CDR3 protein: CASRPQAGAYEQYF
J gene: TRBJ1-5; D gene: TRBD1; V gene: TRBV7-2; clone size: many; CDR3 protein: CASSRTGGQQPQHF
J gene: TRBJ2-2; D gene: .; V gene: TRBV7-8; clone size: many; CDR3 protein: CASSSSGQGTGELFF
J gene: TRBJ1-3; D gene: TRBD1; V gene: TRBV5-1; clone size: many; CDR3 protein: CASSFQPGQGTSGNTIYF
J gene: TRBJ2-5; D gene: TRBD2; V gene: TRBV20-1; clone size: many; CDR3 protein: CSAGLLAVQETQYF
J gene: TRBJ1-4; D gene: .; V gene: TRBV20-1; clone size: .; CDR3 protein: CSANAGGPATNEKLFF
J gene: TRBJ1-5; D gene: .; V gene: TRBV12-3/TRBV12-4; clone size: .; CDR3 protein: CASSEGPNNQPQHF
J gene: TRBJ1-4; D gene: .; V gene: TRBV4-1; clone size: many; CDR3 protein: CASSQPGASNEKLFF
J gene: TRBJ2-5; D gene: .; V gene: TRBV6-6; clone size: .; CDR3 protein: CASSSGQEQTQYF
J gene: TRBJ2-2; D gene: .; V gene: TRBV5-1; clone size: .; CDR3 protein: CASSGTPGGAGELFF
J gene: TRBJ2-1; D gene: .; V gene: TRBV7-9; clone size: once; CDR3 protein: CASSPQRAYNEQFF
J gene: TRBJ1-2; D gene: TRBD1; V gene: TRBV7-2; clone size: .; CDR3 protein: CASSPDRDLLRPTF
J gene: TRBJ1-2; D gene: TRBD1; V gene: TRBV7-6; clone size: .; CDR3 protein: CASSLGYRGSYTF
J gene: TRBJ1-2; D gene: TRBD1; V gene: TRBV27; clone size: many; CDR3 protein: CASSFIAPGQGNYGYTF
J gene: TRBJ2-7; D gene: TRBD2; V gene: TRBV7-9; clone size: .; CDR3 protein: CASSWTSGISEQYF
J gene: TRBJ1-1; D gene: .; V gene: TRBV7-9; clone size: many; CDR3 protein: CASSSGVWRTEAFF
J gene: TRBJ2-2; D gene: .; V gene: TRBV5-1; clone size: .; CDR3 protein: CASSLAEGGELFF
J gene: TRBJ1-3; D gene: .; V gene: TRBV7-9; clone size: .; CDR3 protein: CASSFRGPSPNTIYF
J gene: TRBJ2-2; D gene: .; V gene: TRBV29-1; clone size: .; CDR3 protein: CSVGRLLTGELFF